This TCR beta chain originates from a study of metastatic and nonmetastatic thyroid tumors. Across the whole study: Across peripheral blood and tumor or nodule tissue samples taken from malignant and benign thyroid patients, the repertoires were compared with one another.

Study-level results: The reported finding was significantly higher TCR beta diversity in malignant thyroid tumors relative to benign nodules, in blood and tumor.

The CDR3 totals 16 residues. Trimming shortened V by 6 bases and J by 0 bases, and 18 bases separated the two germline ends. Germline values: CDR1 SGHTA, CDR2 FQGNSA. TCRdb reanalyzed the PCR reads via MiXCR. Of about 27,000 clones listed, roughly 15% are singletons. No patient had received any treatment before thyroid surgery. Sample share makes this clone medium-sized. Its target is not known. The chain carries TRBV7-2 and TRBJ2-7, with D possibly being TRBD2 (5 bases). This receptor was obtained from a male donor with papillary thyroid cancer or a benign thyroid nodule (not recorded which). Some clones in this sample may be carry-over from other donors' samples. Sequenced input: blood. CDR3: CASSVGEFGNSYEQYF. In nucleotides, the CDR3 is TGTGCCAGCAGTGTGGGAGAGTTCGGAAACTCCTACGAGCAGTACTTC.